The clone carrying this T cell receptor beta chain came up a few times. This CDR3 has 14 residues. Germline lookup yields CDR1 DFQATT and CDR2 SNEGSKA (reference sequence). The germline V and J ends were trimmed by 0 bases and 0 bases, with 7 bases remaining between them. A J-beta primer mix and a sample-barcoded 5' primer were used in a second PCR of roughly 6 to 11 cycles. TCRdb re-analysed the 5' RACE reads in MiXCR, keeping a single row per CDR3 protein. The sample carries hundreds of thousands of distinct CDR3 sequences, roughly three fifths recorded once. The data stem from a study of blood T cells in healthy people across ages.

Sequenced material: blood. This sequence originates from a man in his forties or fifties in good health. J is TRBJ2-3 and V is TRBV20-1; D is undetermined. CDR3 sequence reads: CSARDWLSTDTQYF. The DNA for the CDR3 is TGCAGTGCTAGAGATTGGTTAAGCACAGATACGCAGTATTTT.